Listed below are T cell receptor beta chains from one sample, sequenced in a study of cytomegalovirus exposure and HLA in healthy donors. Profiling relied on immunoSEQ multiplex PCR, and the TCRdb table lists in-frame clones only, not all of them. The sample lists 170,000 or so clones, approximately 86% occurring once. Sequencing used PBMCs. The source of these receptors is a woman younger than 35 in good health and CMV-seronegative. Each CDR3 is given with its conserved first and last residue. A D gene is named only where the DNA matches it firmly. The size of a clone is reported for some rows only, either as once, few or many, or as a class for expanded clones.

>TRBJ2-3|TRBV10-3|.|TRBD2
CAIRTSTDTQYF
TGTGCCATTCGGACTAGCACGGATACGCAGTATTTT
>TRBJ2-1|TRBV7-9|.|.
CASSKGDPRHNEQFF
TGTGCCAGCAGCAAGGGAGACCCACGCCACAATGAGCAGTTCTTC
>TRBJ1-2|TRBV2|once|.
CAYGQAGGYTF
TGTGCCTACGGCCAGGCTGGGGGCTACACCTTC
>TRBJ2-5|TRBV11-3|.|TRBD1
CASSLAGQTQETQYF
TGTGCCAGCAGCTTAGCGGGACAGACGCAGGAGACCCAGTACTTC
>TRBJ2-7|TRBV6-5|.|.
CASSYSAGPLSYEQYF
TGTGCCAGCAGTTACTCGGCGGGGCCCCTCTCCTACGAGCAGTACTTC
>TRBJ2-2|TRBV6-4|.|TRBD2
CASPLCEGPQRESDGELFF
TGTGCCAGCCCCCTATGCGAGGGGCCCCAGCGGGAGTCGGACGGGGAGCTGTTTTTT
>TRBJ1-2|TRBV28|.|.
CASSLPTGFDGYTF
TGTGCCAGCAGTCTTCCAACAGGGTTTGATGGCTACACCTTC
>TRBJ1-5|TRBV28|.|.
CASSQENYQPQHF
TGTGCCAGCTCACAGGAGAACTATCAGCCCCAGCATTTT
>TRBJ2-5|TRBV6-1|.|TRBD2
CASRVAGGKETQYF
TGTGCCAGCAGGGTGGCGGGGGGCAAAGAGACCCAGTACTTC
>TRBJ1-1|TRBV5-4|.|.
CASSSRVTEAFF
TGTGCCAGCAGCTCGCGGGTGACTGAAGCTTTCTTT
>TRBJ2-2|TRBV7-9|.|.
CASSLPTGELFF
TGTGCCAGCAGCCTACCCACCGGGGAGCTGTTTTTT
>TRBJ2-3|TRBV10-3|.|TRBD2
CAIRGASGGAGADTQYF
TGTGCCATCAGGGGGGCTAGCGGGGGGGCAGGTGCAGATACGCAGTATTTT
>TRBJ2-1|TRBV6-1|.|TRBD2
CASSASGLAALF
TGTGCCAGCAGTGCAAGCGGACTAGCAGCGCTCTTC
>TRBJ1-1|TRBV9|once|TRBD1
CASSVAPPKGATEAFF
TGTGCCAGCAGCGTAGCCCCCCCCAAGGGGGCGACTGAAGCTTTCTTT
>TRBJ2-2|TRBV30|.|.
CAWRRGITTGELFF
TGTGCCTGGAGGAGAGGGATTACCACCGGGGAGCTGTTTTTT
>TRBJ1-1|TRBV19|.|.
CASSLTQNTEAFF
TGTGCCAGTAGTCTGACACAGAACACTGAAGCTTTCTTT
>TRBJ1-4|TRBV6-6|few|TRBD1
CASSYSRGATNEKLFF
TGTGCCAGCAGTTACAGCAGGGGGGCAACTAATGAAAAACTGTTTTTT
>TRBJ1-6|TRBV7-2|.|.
CASSLERGRYSPLHF
TGTGCCAGCAGCTTAGAACGCGGTAGATATTCACCCCTCCACTTT
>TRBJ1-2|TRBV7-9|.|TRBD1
CASFNNEGASYGYTF
TGTGCCAGCTTTAATAACGAGGGGGCAAGCTATGGCTACACCTTC
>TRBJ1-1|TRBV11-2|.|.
CASSSGLRNTEAFF
TGTGCCAGCAGCTCCGGTTTGAGGAACACTGAAGCTTTCTTT
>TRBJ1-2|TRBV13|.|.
CASSLGTELRGYTF
TGTGCCAGCAGCTTAGGGACAGAATTGAGGGGCTACACCTTC
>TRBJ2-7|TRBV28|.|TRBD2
CASSSPAGGYEQYF
TGTGCCAGCAGTTCGCCAGCGGGAGGGTACGAGCAGTACTTC
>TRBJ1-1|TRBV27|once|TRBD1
CASSPIGTGGVVAFF
TGTGCCAGCAGTCCGATCGGGACAGGGGGCGTCGTGGCTTTCTTT
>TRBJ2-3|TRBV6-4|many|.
CASSERDSNTDTQYF
TGTGCCAGCAGTGAAAGAGATTCGAACACAGATACGCAGTATTTT
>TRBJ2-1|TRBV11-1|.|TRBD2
CASSLRGVYNEQFF
TGTGCCAGCAGCTTACGGGGGGTGTACAATGAGCAGTTCTTC
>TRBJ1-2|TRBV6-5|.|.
CASSYSSGLYHYGYTF
TGTGCCAGCAGTTACTCGTCCGGGTTGTACCACTATGGCTACACCTTC
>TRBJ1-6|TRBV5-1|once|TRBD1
CASSLGTGLYSPLHF
TGCGCCAGCAGCCTCGGGACAGGGCTCTATTCACCCCTCCACTTT
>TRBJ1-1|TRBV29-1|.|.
CSVEDWEQGLTEAFF
TGCAGCGTTGAAGATTGGGAACAGGGTCTGACTGAAGCTTTCTTT
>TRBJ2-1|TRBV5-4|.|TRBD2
CASSLTSGGEQFF
TGTGCCAGCAGCCTTACTAGCGGGGGTGAGCAGTTCTTC
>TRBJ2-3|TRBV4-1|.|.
CASSQGWAVTDTQYF
TGCGCCAGCAGCCAAGGGTGGGCAGTCACAGATACGCAGTATTTT
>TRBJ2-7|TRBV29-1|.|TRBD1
CSVRTQGPPYEQYF
TGCAGCGTACGAACACAGGGGCCTCCCTACGAGCAGTACTTC
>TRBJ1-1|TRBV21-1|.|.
CASSNPQGWDGAFF
TGTGCCAGCAGCAACCCCCAGGGGTGGGATGGAGCTTTCTTT
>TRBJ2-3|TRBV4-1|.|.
CASSGHTDTQYF
TGCGCCAGCAGCGGACACACAGATACGCAGTATTTT
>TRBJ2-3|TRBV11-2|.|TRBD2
CASSLGLAGGPAGDTQYF
TGTGCCAGCAGCTTAGGACTAGCGGGAGGGCCCGCGGGGGATACGCAGTATTTT
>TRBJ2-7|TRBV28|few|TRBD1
CASRTGEAVYEQYF
TGTGCCAGCAGAACAGGGGAAGCAGTCTACGAGCAGTACTTC
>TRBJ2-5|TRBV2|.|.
CASRFSEETQYF
TGTGCCAGCAGATTCAGCGAGGAGACCCAGTACTTC
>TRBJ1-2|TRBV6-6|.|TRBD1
CASRYGDRVFSGYTF
TGTGCCAGCAGATACGGGGACAGGGTATTTTCAGGCTACACCTTC
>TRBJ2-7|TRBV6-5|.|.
CASSYSTAAYEQYF
TGTGCCAGCAGTTACTCGACTGCCGCCTACGAGCAGTACTTC
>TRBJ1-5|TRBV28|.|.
CASSLWSGQPVNQPQHF
TGTGCCAGCAGTTTATGGAGCGGACAGCCCGTCAATCAGCCCCAGCATTTT
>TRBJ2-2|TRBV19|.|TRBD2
CASSTFYPQIAGGELFF
TGTGCCAGTAGTACTTTCTATCCTCAGATAGCGGGAGGGGAGCTGTTTTTT
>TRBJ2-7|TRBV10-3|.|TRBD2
CAISGLAGTEEQYF
TGTGCCATCAGCGGACTAGCGGGGACGGAAGAGCAGTACTTC
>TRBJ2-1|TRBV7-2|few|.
CASSFGPGEYNEQFF
TGTGCCAGCAGCTTTGGCCCAGGGGAATACAATGAGCAGTTCTTC
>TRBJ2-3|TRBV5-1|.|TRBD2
CASSLAGGAPSGTDTQYF
TGCGCCAGCAGCTTGGCCGGGGGGGCGCCATCAGGTACAGATACGCAGTATTTT
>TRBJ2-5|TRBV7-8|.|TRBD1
CASSSPQGPAQETQYF
TGTGCCAGCAGCTCGCCACAGGGGCCGGCCCAAGAGACCCAGTACTTC
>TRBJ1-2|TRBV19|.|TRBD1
CASSPSGGSSYGYTF
TGTGCCAGTAGTCCTTCAGGGGGCTCCTCCTATGGCTACACCTTC
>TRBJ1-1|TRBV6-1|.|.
CASSGGGADTEAFF
TGTGCCAGCAGCGGCGGGGGGGCAGACACTGAAGCTTTCTTT
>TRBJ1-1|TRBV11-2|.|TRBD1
CASSLGVRGKTEAFF
TGTGCCAGCAGCTTAGGAGTCAGGGGGAAGACTGAAGCTTTCTTT
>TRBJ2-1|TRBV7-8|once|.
CASSLTEFEQFF
TGTGCCAGCAGCTTGACAGAGTTTGAGCAGTTCTTC
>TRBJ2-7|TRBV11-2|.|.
CASSLGLAYEQYF
TGTGCCAGCAGCTTAGGACTCGCCTACGAGCAGTACTTC
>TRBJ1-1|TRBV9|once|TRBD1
CASSPRQGWGVKEAFF
TGTGCCAGCAGCCCCCGACAGGGATGGGGAGTAAAAGAAGCTTTCTTT
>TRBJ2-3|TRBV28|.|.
CASSEEGDTQYF
TGTGCCAGCAGTGAGGAAGGAGATACGCAGTATTTT
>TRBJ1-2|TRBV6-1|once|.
CASSEGRYHGYTF
TGTGCCAGCAGTGAGGGCAGGTATCATGGCTACACCTTC